This T cell receptor beta chain was obtained from a study of blood T cell repertoires in COVID-19. Study details: Acute and convalescent COVID-19 specimens originated in the United States, Italy and Spain. T cells, B-cell-depleted T cells, or PBMCs provided the cDNA or gDNA that served as material.

Authors' methods: Quantification of nucleated cells was approximated via reference gene primer amplification. TCRdb's copy holds only in-frame clones and misses some; the assay was immunoSEQ multiplex PCR. For V, J and clone size, that table is used; D and trimming come from the DNA. Of about 230,000 clones listed, around 83% are singletons. Trimming took 3 bases from V and 2 from J; bases not matched to a gene: 4. The CDR3 consists of 15 residues. Per the germline V gene, CDR1 is LGHNA and CDR2 is YNFKEQ. Source material: peripheral blood. The V gene is TRBV4-2, the J gene TRBJ2-5, with 9 bases that match TRBD2. The receptor's source is a woman aged 45-59 years with acute or convalescent COVID-19. The chain's CDR3 is CASSQLTSGQETQYF. CDR3 nucleotides: TGTGCCAGCAGCCAGTTGACTAGCGGACAAGAGACCCAGTACTTC.